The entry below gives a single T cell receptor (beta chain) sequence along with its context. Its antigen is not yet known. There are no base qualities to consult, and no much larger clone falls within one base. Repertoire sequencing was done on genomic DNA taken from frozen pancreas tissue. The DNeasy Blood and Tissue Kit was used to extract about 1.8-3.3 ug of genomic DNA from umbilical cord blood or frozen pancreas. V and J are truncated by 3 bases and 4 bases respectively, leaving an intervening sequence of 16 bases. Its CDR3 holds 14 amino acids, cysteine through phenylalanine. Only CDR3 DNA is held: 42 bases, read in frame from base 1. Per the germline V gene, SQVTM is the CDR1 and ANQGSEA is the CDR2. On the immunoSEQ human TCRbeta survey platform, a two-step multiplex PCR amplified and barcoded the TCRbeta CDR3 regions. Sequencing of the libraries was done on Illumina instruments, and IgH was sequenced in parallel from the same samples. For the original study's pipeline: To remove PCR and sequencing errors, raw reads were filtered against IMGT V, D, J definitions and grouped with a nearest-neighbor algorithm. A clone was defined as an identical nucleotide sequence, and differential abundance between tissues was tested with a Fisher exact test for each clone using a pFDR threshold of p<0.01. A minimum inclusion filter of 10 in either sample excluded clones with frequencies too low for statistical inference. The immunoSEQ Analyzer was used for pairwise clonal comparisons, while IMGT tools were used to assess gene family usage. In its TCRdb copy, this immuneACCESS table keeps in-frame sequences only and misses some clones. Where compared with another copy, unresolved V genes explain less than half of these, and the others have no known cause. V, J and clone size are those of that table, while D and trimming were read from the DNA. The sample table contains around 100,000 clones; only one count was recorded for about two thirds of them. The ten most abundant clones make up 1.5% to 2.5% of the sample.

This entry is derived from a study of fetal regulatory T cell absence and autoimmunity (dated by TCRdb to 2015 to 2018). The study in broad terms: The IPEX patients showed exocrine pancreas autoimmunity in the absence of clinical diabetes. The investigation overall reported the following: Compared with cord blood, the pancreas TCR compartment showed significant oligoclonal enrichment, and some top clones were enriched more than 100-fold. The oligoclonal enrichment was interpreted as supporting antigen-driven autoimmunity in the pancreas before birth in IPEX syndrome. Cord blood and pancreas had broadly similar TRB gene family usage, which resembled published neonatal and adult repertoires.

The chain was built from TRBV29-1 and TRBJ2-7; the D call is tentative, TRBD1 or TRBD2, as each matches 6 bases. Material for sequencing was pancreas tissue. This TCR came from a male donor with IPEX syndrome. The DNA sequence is TGCAGCGTTGATGGGGGGCACAGCCCTTACGAGCAGTACTTC. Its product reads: CSVDGGHSPYEQYF.